This T cell receptor (beta chain) came from a study of T-cell reconstitution after alpha-beta-depleted transplantation in children. General study points: About two months after transplant, alpha-beta T cells reportedly came from several hundred expanded graft clones. Diversity and T-cell counts at one year after transplant derived mostly from new T cells.

Preparation of the TCRbeta library involved a method that used unique molecular identifiers. MiXCR, run by TCRdb on the PCR reads, gives a single entry per CDR3 protein. The sample lists hundreds of thousands of distinct CDR3 sequences; over 10% were seen once. From germline, CDR1 is LNHNV and CDR2 YYDKDF (reference sequence). The germline V and J ends were trimmed by 0 bases and 6 bases, with 18 bases remaining between them. The CDR3 loop spans 17 amino acids. This clonotype was observed many times. Its antigen is still unknown. The chain couples TRBV15 to TRBJ2-1, with D unresolved. The source was PBMCs, mostly from graft donor cells, collected 360 days after TCRalphabeta/CD19-depleted stem cell transplant. The sequence was obtained from a male patient between 10 and 17 years old who had a stem cell transplant for acute myeloid leukemia, so the T cells may come from the graft donor. CDR3 nucleotides: TGTGCCACCAGCAGAGATTTTAAATCAGGTCTCGGCAATGAGCAGTTCTTC. As protein: CATSRDFKSGLGNEQFF.